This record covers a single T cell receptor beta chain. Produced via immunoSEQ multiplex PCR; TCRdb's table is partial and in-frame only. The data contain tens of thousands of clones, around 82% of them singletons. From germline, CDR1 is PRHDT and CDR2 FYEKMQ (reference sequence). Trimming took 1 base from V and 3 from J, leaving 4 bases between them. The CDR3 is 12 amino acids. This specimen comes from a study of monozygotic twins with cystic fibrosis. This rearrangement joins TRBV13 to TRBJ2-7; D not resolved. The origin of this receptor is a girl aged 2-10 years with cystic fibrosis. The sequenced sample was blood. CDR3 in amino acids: CASSLEGYEQYF. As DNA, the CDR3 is TGTGCCAGCAGCTTAGAGGGCTACGAGCAGTACTTC.